Listed below are T cell receptor beta chains from one sample, sequenced in a study of T cells in Graves' hyperthyroidism and ophthalmopathy. One entry per CDR3 protein results from TCRdb running MiXCR on the multiplex PCR reads. The sample lists about 620,000 distinct CDR3 sequences; around 15% were seen once. Sequencing input: blood. The source is a woman between 25 and 40 years old with Graves' hyperthyroidism. CDR3s leave out the opening cysteine and the closing phenylalanine or tryptophan. Each record gives: V gene, CDR3 protein.

TRBV6-2/TRBV6-3	ASRGLRQAGLGTEAF
TRBV30	AWSVTERHNEQF
TRBV20-1	SASMAGEADTQY
TRBV28	ASSFRGTNTEAF
TRBV29-1	SVLSYEQY
TRBV28	ASSFPAGAPTYEQY
TRBV19	ASSIPGGIYNEQF
TRBV20-1	SATYTSTPYGYT
TRBV20-1	SAKATSGSSYEQY
TRBV24-1	ATSDVTSGYSYNEQF
TRBV9	ASSGGTSGLYEQY
TRBV6-2/TRBV6-3	ASSTGFRGQRGQY
TRBV29-1	SVQGSRGEQY
TRBV10-3	ATGDRANTDTQY
TRBV2	ASSEMQRDLHEQY
TRBV6-2/TRBV6-3	ASIGTTSYEQY
TRBV6-1	ASSGLAVYNEQF
TRBV13	ASSLAEIYGYT
TRBV18	ASSSASGLPYEQY
TRBV30	AWAPPGQGAYEQY
TRBV28	ASSLIGGGTFSTDTQY
TRBV3-1	ASSQDRAYEQY
TRBV9	ASSHREGFVNEQF
TRBV3-1	ASSLSAGVADTQY
TRBV5-1	ASSLGRDRVTYEQY